Sequencing of this TCR beta chain was carried out in a study of CD8 T cells in Susac syndrome. Points from the study as a whole: The study acknowledged a relatively small number of individuals in its TCR sequencing and HLA analysis.

This clonotype was counted a single time. The antigen remains undetermined. The authors reverse transcribed roughly 0.5 to 1 ug RNA with random hexamers. An immunoSEQ multiplex PCR amplified TCR beta CDR3 over 54 Vbeta and 13 Jbeta. TCRdb itself ran the immunoSEQ multiplex PCR reads through MiXCR, one entry per CDR3 protein. The sample gives about 120,000 distinct CDR3 sequences, 80% to 95% of which show up once; approximately 0.11% is in the top ten. TCR beta sequencing was performed on blood CD8+ and CD4+ T cells. TEMRA cells were FACS-enriched, while CD8+ and CD4+ T cells were negatively isolated. CDR1 is MNHEY, CDR2 SVGEGT, per germline. The CDR3 totals 16 residues. V was clipped by 5 bases and J by 4 bases, with 20 bases between them.

The rearrangement joins TRBV6-2 or TRBV6-3 to TRBJ1-2; no clear D. Sequenced sample: CD8+ T cells from PBMCs. This receptor was taken from a human donor in good health. The CDR3 DNA follows: TGTGCCAGCAGTCTACGCTTCTTGACTCTTGCCTATGGCTACACCTTC. Translating it yields CASSLRFLTLAYGYTF.